Following are 18 T cell receptor beta chains from one sample sequenced in a study of untreated major depressive disorder. Produced via immunoSEQ multiplex PCR; TCRdb's table is partial and in-frame only. The table records just over 20,000 clones, more than 70% of them present only once. Sample: CD4+ T cells from PBMCs. The receptors come from a woman between 25 and 40 years old in good health.

The chain links TRBV9 to TRBJ2-7; D unclear. The CDR3 is 12 residues long. CDR1 is SGDLS, CDR2 YYNGEE, per germline. Trimming stripped 4 bases from V and 3 bases from J, with 8 bases between. The CDR3 DNA is TGTGCCAGCAGCCGCTCGGGCTACGAGCAGTACTTC. Translation: CASSRSGYEQYF.

The sample holds one count of this clone. The rearrangement links TRBV27 to TRBJ2-5; TRBD2 matches at 12 bases. V trimming: 5 bases; J trimming: 7 bases; junction bases outside the gene matches: 14. The CDR3 totals 17 residues. Per the germline V gene, CDR1 is MNHEY and CDR2 is SMNVEV (reference sequence). CDR3 region: CASSPRTSGAIPRTQYF. CDR3 DNA: TGTGCCAGCAGTCCCCGGACTAGCGGGGCCATCCCCAGGACCCAGTACTTC.

The J gene is TRBJ1-5, the V gene TRBV10-1, with D uncertain. The CDR3 consists of 12 residues. V gave up 4 bases and J gave up 4 bases, with 5 bases separating them. The germline V gene encodes CDR1 WNHNN and CDR2 SYGVQD (reference sequence). CDR3 residues: CASSAGNQPQHF. The CDR3 nucleotides read TGCGCCAGCAGTGCCGGGAATCAGCCCCAGCATTTT.

The CDR3 is CASSDPPGRGQGYEQYF. The CDR3, as DNA: TGTGCCAGCAGTGACCCACCCGGCAGGGGGCAAGGTTACGAGCAGTACTTC. V gene TRBV28 combines with J gene TRBJ2-7; 8 bases agree with TRBD1. CDR3 length: 17 residues. Looked up from germline, CDR1 is MDHEN and CDR2 is SYDVKM. J lost 4 bases, V lost 5 bases, and 16 bases had no gene match.

The table lists this clone with a count of one. The junction shows a germline mismatch at one end, possibly a read error. The rearrangement joins TRBV28 to TRBJ1-1, with 9 bases fitting TRBD1. The CDR3 totals 15 residues. Per germline, CDR1 MDHEN and CDR2 SYDVKM. The CDR3 DNA reads TGTGCCAGCGAAGTCCGTGGACAGGGGAACCCTGAAGCTTTCTTT. Translated: CASEVRGQGNPEAFF.

The chain uses TRBV27 and TRBJ2-3, with D perhaps TRBD2 (5 bases). Germline lookup yields CDR1 MNHEY and CDR2 SMNVEV (reference sequence). V gave up 3 bases and J gave up 4 bases, with 11 bases separating them. The CDR3 contains 14 residues. The CDR3 reads CASSLVGEPDTQYF. Here the CDR3 DNA reads TGTGCCAGCAGTTTGGTCGGGGAACCAGATACGCAGTATTTT.

CDR3 protein: CASSRQGYYNEQFF. As DNA, the CDR3 is TGTGCCAGCAGTCGACAGGGGTACTACAATGAGCAGTTCTTC. The chain is built from TRBV27 and TRBJ2-1; 8 bases are a match to TRBD1. The V segment lost 5 bases and the J segment 3 bases; nucleotides outside the gene matches: 3. The CDR3 is made up of 14 amino acids. Germline V gene data show CDR1 as MNHEY and CDR2 as SMNVEV (reference sequence).

V gene TRBV4-1 combines with J gene TRBJ2-1; TRBD2 agrees at 11 bases. There are 20 residues in the CDR3. Germline V lookup: CDR1 MGHRA, CDR2 YSYEKL. The trim removed 3 bases at V and 0 bases at J, leaving 13 bases unmatched. In nucleotides, the CDR3 is TGCGCCAGCAGCCAGGAGGCGGCTAGCGGGGGGTCTATCTCCTACAATGAGCAGTTCTTC. Amino acids: CASSQEAASGGSISYNEQFF.

The rearrangement joins TRBV11-3 to TRBJ2-2; D unresolved. Germline CDR1 SGHNT, CDR2 YENEEA. This CDR3 has 14 amino acids. Trimming removed 1 base from V and 4 bases from J, with 7 bases in between. The DNA for the CDR3 is TGTGCCAGCAGCTTAGTTCGCGGCACCGGGGAGCTGTTTTTT. This codes for CASSLVRGTGELFF. Full variable domain (outside the CDR3, taken from reference TRBV11-3 and TRBJ2-2): EAGVVQSPRYKIIEKKQPVAFWCNPISGHNTLYWYLQNLGQGPELLIRYENEEAVDDSQLPKDRFSAERLKGVDSTLKIQPAELGDSAVYLCASSLVRGTGELFFGEGSRLTVL.

J is TRBJ1-6 and V is TRBV19; no firm D call. The length of the CDR3 is 15 residues. Germline V gene sequence: CDR1 LNHDA, CDR2 SQIVND (reference sequence). V gave up 5 bases and J gave up 2 bases, with 10 bases separating them. The CDR3 nucleotides are TGTGCCAGTAGTCCCGGTCGCACCTATAATTCACCCCTCCACTTT. Its protein is CASSPGRTYNSPLHF.

The chain joins TRBV6-1 to TRBJ1-3; tentative D call: TRBD1 (5 bases). There are 14 residues in the CDR3. Per germline, CDR1 MNHNS and CDR2 SASEGT. Trimming took off 8 bases at V and 0 bases at J, with 11 bases between the two ends. CDR3 in DNA: TGTGCCAGCGGGGCTGCGAGCTCTGGAAACACCATATATTTT. This translates into CASGAASSGNTIYF.

The rearrangement uses TRBV6-5 and TRBJ2-7, with 7 bases that match TRBD1. V lost 6 bases and J lost 7; bases outside the gene matches: 15. CDR3 length: 15 amino acids. In germline, CDR1 is MNHEY, CDR2 SVGAGI. CDR3 DNA sequence: TGTGCCAGCAGCAACGGTAGGGGGCGAATGAGGGAGCAGTACTTC. It translates to CASSNGRGRMREQYF.

Comments on this clone: An end of the junction differs from the germline gene, which may be a read error. This rearrangement joins TRBV7-7 to TRBJ2-5; 7 positions agree with TRBD2. Germline CDR1 is SSHAT and CDR2 is FNYEAQ (reference sequence). This CDR3 has 14 residues. This CDR3 reads CASSLTGGQETQYF. DNA for the CDR3: TGTGCTAGCAGCTTAACGGGGGGACAAGAGACCCAGTACTTC. The full variable domain, with the rest looked up from reference TRBV7-7 and TRBJ2-5, is GAGVSQSPRYKVTKRGQDVTLRCDPISSHATLYWYQQALGQGPEFLTYFNYEAQPDKSGLPSDRFSAERPEGSISTLTIQRTEQRDSAMYRCASSLTGGQETQYFGPGTRLLVL.

The chain has TRBV7-3 and TRBJ2-6; no firm D call. Trimming removed 2 bases from V and 12 bases from J, with 8 bases in between. This CDR3 has 12 amino acids. Germline V CDR1 and CDR2: SGHTA, FQGTGA. The CDR3 loop reads CASSLDGGVLTF. The DNA for the CDR3 is TGTGCCAGCAGCTTAGACGGCGGCGTCCTGACTTTC.

This chain uses TRBV2 with TRBJ1-5; TRBD1 might be the D (5 bases). The CDR3 is made up of 14 amino acids. The ends were cut back, 6 bases at V and 7 bases at J, with 16 bases in the middle. The germline V gene has CDR1 SNHLY and CDR2 FYNNEI. The CDR3 here is CASSLRRGNQPQHF. The CDR3, as DNA: TGTGCCAGCAGCCTCCGGAGGGGAAACCAGCCCCAGCATTTT. Using reference TRBV2 and TRBJ1-5 for the parts outside the CDR3, the full variable domain is EPEVTQTPSHQVTQMGQEVILRCVPISNHLYFYWYRQILGQKVEFLVSFYNNEISEKSEIFDDQFSVERPDGSNFTLKIRSTKLEDSAMYFCASSLRRGNQPQHFGDGTRLSIL.

This chain connects TRBV11-2 to TRBJ2-5; unclear D gene. V was shortened by 4 bases and J by 3 bases, with 6 bases between the two germline ends. The CDR3 contains 12 residues. Germline CDR1 is SGHAT and CDR2 is FQNNGV. The DNA for the CDR3 is TGTGCCAGCAGCTACCTGGAAGAGACCCAGTACTTC. Amino acid sequence: CASSYLEETQYF.

This clone was observed once. This chain links TRBV4-3 with TRBJ2-3, with 9 positions matching TRBD1. CDR1 and CDR2 (germline): LGHNA, YSLEER. Trimming removed 0 bases from V and 5 bases from J; junction bases left unmatched: 9. This CDR3 is built from 17 residues. As DNA, the CDR3 is TGCGCCAGCAGCCAAGATTCCGGGACAGGGTCGAAAGATACGCAGTATTTT. It translates to CASSQDSGTGSKDTQYF.

This chain uses TRBV2 with TRBJ1-4, with 8 bases that match TRBD1. CDR3 length equals 13 residues. The J segment lost 8 bases and the V segment lost 6 bases, leaving 5 bases of the junction unmatched. The germline CDR1 and CDR2 sequences are SNHLY and FYNNEI. CDR3 sequence: CASRTTGAEKLFF. In DNA form, the CDR3 reads TGTGCCAGCAGGACGACAGGGGCAGAAAAACTGTTTTTT.